The table lists the clone carrying this T cell receptor (beta chain) with a count of one. The antigen is not known. This CDR3 is built from 15 residues. In germline, CDR1 is SGHAT, CDR2 FQNNGV. Trimming pared 1 base from V and 6 bases from J, leaving 13 bases between. These data are taken from a study of cytomegalovirus exposure and HLA in healthy donors. Across the whole study: When 398 donors were genotyped, about 86% of them were found to fall in the Caucasian-associated ancestry cluster. Study results and caveats: Reported findings show TCR beta sequences accurately forecast HLA-A and HLA-B alleles in most subjects.

The PCR made use of 60 Vbeta and 13 Jbeta primers. In the original analysis: An analysis performed later counted about 80 million unique TCR beta chains (roughly 9.9 million of them shared). TCRdb's copy holds only in-frame clones and misses some; the assay was immunoSEQ multiplex PCR. D and trimming come from the DNA, and the V and J calls and clone size come from that table. The data show some 110,000 clones, approximately 78% seen once. The receptor was derived from a young man in good health and CMV-seropositive. Sequencing was done on a sample of PBMCs. The chain employs TRBV11-2 and TRBJ2-1, with TRBD2 as a possible D gene (6 bases). The CDR3 nucleotides are TGTGCCAGCAGCTTAGCCGGGACTTATTTCAATGAGCAGTTCTTC. Its protein product is CASSLAGTYFNEQFF.